Here is one T cell receptor (beta chain) with its context. Its antigen remains unidentified. The protocol attached unique molecular identifiers to individual cDNA molecules. TCRdb recomputed calls from the 5' RACE reads with MiXCR, one row per CDR3 protein. Seen here are around 53,000 distinct CDR3 sequences, over 9.5% observed once, and the top ten hold roughly a tenth. The sample belongs to a study of early T cells in non-severe SARS-CoV-2 infection. Study information: Bulk RNA isolated from unsorted whole blood underwent sequencing; chains were not paired.

CDR1 LGHDT and CDR2 YNNKEL come from the germline V gene (reference sequence). The V gene lost 4 bases and the J gene lost 12 bases, with 10 bases spanning the gap. The CDR3 consists of 12 residues. Notes on the study in general: Reliance on VDJdb matching favored anti-spike CD8 responses; private and CD4 specificities were missed.

The chain joins TRBV3-1 to TRBJ1-6; tentative D call: TRBD1 (6 bases). Sequenced: whole blood. The receptor was isolated from an adult who was a healthcare worker with PCR-confirmed SARS-CoV-2 infection or an uninfected control (not recorded which). DNA for the CDR3: TGTGCCAGCAGCCTCCCAGGGGAACCCCTCCACTTT. Its translation is CASSLPGEPLHF.